This T cell receptor (beta chain) was recorded in a study of blood T cell repertoires in COVID-19. Study information: Spain, Italy and the United States supplied samples that represented acute and convalescent COVID-19. Nucleic acid was either cDNA or gDNA, and it came from T cells, B-cell-depleted T cells, or PBMCs.

Study processing details: By means of reference gene primer amplification, nucleated cell counts were estimated. The repertoire was sequenced with immunoSEQ multiplex PCR; TCRdb's copy has only in-frame clones and lacks some. The DNA was the basis for D and trimming; V, J and clone size are from that table. The repertoire consists of fewer than 350,000 clones, with less than 90% occurring once and the leading ten covering roughly 12%. It was during active infection that Seattle patients were enrolled and then longitudinally followed. Germline CDR1 is MNHEY and CDR2 is SVGAGI. The ends were cut back, 2 bases at V and 3 bases at J, with 11 bases in the middle. This CDR3 is built from 14 residues.

The origin of this receptor is a woman aged 25-40 years with COVID-19, enrolled during active disease. This sequence joins TRBV6-5 and TRBJ2-7, with no clear D. Sequencing was performed on peripheral blood. This CDR3 reads CASSYGSQVYEQYF. The CDR3 nucleotides read TGTGCCAGCAGTTACGGATCCCAGGTCTACGAGCAGTACTTC.